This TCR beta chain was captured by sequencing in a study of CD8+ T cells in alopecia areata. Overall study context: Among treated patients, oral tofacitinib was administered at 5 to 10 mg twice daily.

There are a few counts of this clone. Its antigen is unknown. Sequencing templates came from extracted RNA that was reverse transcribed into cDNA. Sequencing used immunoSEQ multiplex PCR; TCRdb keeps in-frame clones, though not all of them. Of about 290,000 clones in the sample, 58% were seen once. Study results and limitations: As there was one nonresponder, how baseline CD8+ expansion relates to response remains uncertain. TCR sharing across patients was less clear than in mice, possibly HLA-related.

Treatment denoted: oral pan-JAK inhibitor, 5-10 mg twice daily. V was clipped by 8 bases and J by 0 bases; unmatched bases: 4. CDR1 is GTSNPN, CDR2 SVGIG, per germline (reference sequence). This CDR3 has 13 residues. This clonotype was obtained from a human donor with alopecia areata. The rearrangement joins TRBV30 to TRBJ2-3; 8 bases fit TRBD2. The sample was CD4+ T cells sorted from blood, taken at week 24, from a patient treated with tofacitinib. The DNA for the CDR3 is TGTGCCGGCGGGGGGCCTAGCACAGATACGCAGTATTTT. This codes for CAGGGPSTDTQYF.